This entry features one T cell receptor (beta chain) sequence. Its antigen is still unknown. These data belong to a study of radiotherapy plus CTLA-4 blockade in lung cancer. Study-level findings and limits: Subsequent to radiotherapy plus ipilimumab, tumor-derived TCR clones underwent expansion in blood.

The germline V gene has CDR1 GTSNPN and CDR2 SVGIG (reference sequence). V was trimmed by 2 bases and J by 0 bases, leaving 17 bases between them. The CDR3 sequence is 17 residues long. Clones were sequenced by immunoSEQ multiplex PCR, and TCRdb holds only the in-frame ones, with some missing. The data show just under 60,000 clones, 77% seen once. The starting material was peripheral blood, obtained from a patient treated with radiotherapy plus ipilimumab. The chain carries TRBV30 and TRBJ2-1; perhaps TRBD1 as D (6 bases). The receptor was isolated from a human donor with non-small cell lung cancer who had a partial response to radiotherapy plus ipilimumab. CDR3 sequence (DNA): TGTGCCTGGAGTCGAAGAGGGGGTTTCAGCTCCTACAATGAGCAGTTCTTC. Translated: CAWSRRGGFSSYNEQFF.